This T cell receptor beta chain was observed in a study of cytomegalovirus exposure and HLA in healthy donors. For the study at large: Genotyping showed 70% to 90% of over 350 donors falling in the Caucasian-associated ancestry cluster. General study points: The presence/absence work took it that sequencing depth was about the same across donors.

PCR amplification relied on 60 Vbeta primers (plus 13 Jbeta primers). The method was immunoSEQ multiplex PCR; TCRdb's version includes in-frame clones alone and lacks a portion of them. The table has more than 150,000 clones, under 80% seen once. Per germline, CDR1 SGHKS and CDR2 YYEKEE (reference sequence). The V segment lost 4 bases and the J segment 5 bases; nucleotides outside the gene matches: 6. The CDR3 is 15 residues long. Worth noting for this clone: Its specificity is unknown.

This clonotype was sampled from a woman younger than 45 in good health and CMV-seropositive. The V and J genes are TRBV5-5 and TRBJ1-4, with 9 bases lining up with TRBD1. The sequenced material came from PBMCs. The CDR3 protein is CASSPRTGANEKLFF. CDR3 DNA: TGTGCCAGCAGCCCTCGGACAGGGGCGAATGAAAAACTGTTTTTT. The entire variable domain, with the rest obtained from reference TRBV5-5 and TRBJ1-4, is as follows: DAGVTQSPTHLIKTRGQQVTLRCSPISGHKSVSWYQQVLGQGPQFIFQYYEKEERGRGNFPDRFSARQFPNYSSELNVNALLLGDSALYLCASSPRTGANEKLFFGSGTQLSVL.